The source of this TCR beta chain is a study of tumor and adjacent non-tumor tissue in lung cancer. A remark on this clonotype: The junction differs from germline at one of its ends, possibly a read error.

Germline loops: CDR1 MGHRA, CDR2 YSYEKL. This CDR3 contains 16 residues. RNA was extracted from bulk tissue without any cell sorting. The library came from three nested PCR rounds adapted from ARM-PCR protocols. TCRdb reprocessed the multiplex PCR reads via MiXCR and lists one record per CDR3 protein. The sample carries about 80,000 distinct CDR3 sequences, around 70% recorded once. This TCR was sampled from a woman between 65 and 79 years old with non-small cell lung cancer. The genes are TRBV4-1 and TRBJ2-1; D may correspond to TRBD1 or TRBD2 (5 bases each). The sequencing input was lung tumor tissue. This CDR3 is CVSNHYRDPMVNEQFF. In DNA form, the CDR3 reads TGCGTCAGCAACCACTACCGGGACCCCATGGTCAATGAACAGTTCTTC.